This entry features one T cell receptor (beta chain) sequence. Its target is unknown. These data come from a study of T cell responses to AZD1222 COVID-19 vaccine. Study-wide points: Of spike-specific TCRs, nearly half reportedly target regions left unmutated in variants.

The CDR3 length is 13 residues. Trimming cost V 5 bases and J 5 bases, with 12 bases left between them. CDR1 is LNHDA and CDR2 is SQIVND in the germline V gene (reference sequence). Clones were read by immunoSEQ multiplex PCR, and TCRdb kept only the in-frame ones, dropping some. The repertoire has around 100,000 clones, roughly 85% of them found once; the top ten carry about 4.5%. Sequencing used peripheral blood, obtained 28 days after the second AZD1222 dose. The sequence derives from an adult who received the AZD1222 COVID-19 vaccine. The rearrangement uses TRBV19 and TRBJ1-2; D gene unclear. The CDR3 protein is CASSATVKYGYTF. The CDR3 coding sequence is TGTGCCAGTAGTGCCACAGTGAAGTATGGCTACACCTTC.